This T cell receptor beta chain was recorded in a study of blood T cell repertoires in COVID-19 (dated by TCRdb to the early 2020s). Regarding the complete study: Collaborator samples came from the United States, Italy and Spain and covered acute and convalescent phases of COVID-19. The dataset comprised deeply sampled blood TCRbeta repertoires from subjects exposed to, actively infected with, or recovered from COVID-19. The repertoires were made available in a free public database intended to serve as a resource for research on the immune response to SARS-CoV-2. HLA class I and class II types, where available, came from metadata supplied by the sample provider rather than from assay-based typing. The prospective study material was composed of cDNA or gDNA derived from T cells, B-cell-depleted T cells, or PBMCs. Samples were obtained from the ongoing ImmuneRACE study (first 160 participants) and from about 1,300 subjects provided by 6 global collaborators. A de-identified subject ID, COVID-19 status, age in years and sex were almost always included in the sample metadata.

Trimming accounts for 5 bases at V and 1 base at J, while the number of junction bases matched to no gene is 29. The germline V gene (reference sequence) yields GTSNPN for CDR1 and SVGIG for CDR2. CDR3 length: 22 amino acids, cysteine to phenylalanine. CDR3 DNA only is kept here, 66 bases in frame from base 1. Each collaborating institution followed its own protocols to collect whole blood in K2EDTA tubes. For TCRbeta analysis, collaborators shipped samples as frozen whole blood, isolated PBMCs, or DNA extracted from either of those sample types. Study-wide findings and limitations: How much clinical and demographic metadata was included differed by source and by participant, and the metadata was provided uncurated.

This clone has just one count. The antigen this receptor binds is unknown. Per-base quality was not reported, and no clone a single base away is much larger than it. The immunoSEQ Assay, a bias-controlled multiplex PCR, was used to amplify TCRbeta CDR3 regions from genomic DNA. As for the original processing: The number of nucleated cells in each sample was estimated from the amplification of reference gene primers within the assay. Sequence reads were collapsed and filtered to measure the absolute abundance of every unique TCRbeta CDR3 rearrangement. For each sample, productive Simpson clonality was calculated as the square root of Simpson's diversity index over productive rearrangements. Held by TCRdb, this immuneACCESS table contains in-frame sequences only and omits some clones. Under half of the omission traces to an unresolved V gene where checked; the cause of the rest is unknown. V and J calls and clone size come straight from that table; D and trimming were deduced from the DNA. In this sample the table shows approximately 170,000 clones, about 87% of which occur a single time. Jointly, the top ten make up more than 25% of the sample.

The sequence derives from a man aged 55 to 70 with acute or convalescent COVID-19. The sample taken for sequencing was peripheral blood. The sequence links TRBV30 to TRBJ2-5; 9 nucleotides in the junction match TRBD2. The nucleotide sequence reads TGTGCCTGGCTCTCAAATTCCACCGTTTCGGTGCGGGGGGGCCCATGCCAAGAGACCCAGTACTTC. Its translation reads: CAWLSNSTVSVRGGPCQETQYF. With all but the CDR3 taken from the reference TRBV30 and TRBJ2-5 genes, the full variable domain is: SQTIHQWPATLVQPVGSPLSLECTVEGTSNPNLYWYRQAAGRGLQLLFYSVGIGQISSEVPQNLSASRPQDRQFILSSKKLLLSDSGFYLCAWLSNSTVSVRGGPCQETQYFGPGTRLLVL.